This T cell receptor beta chain is drawn from a study of OX40 agonist ivuxolimab in advanced cancers. CDR3 length: 16 amino acids. Germline CDR1 and CDR2: SGHVS and FQNEAQ. The V end lost 1 base, the J end lost 3 bases, and 15 bases lay between the germline ends. Here immunoSEQ multiplex PCR was the method, and the copy in TCRdb shows in-frame clones only, minus some. The profile shows around 80,000 clones, over 75% of them singletons. The sequence was obtained from an adult with an advanced solid tumor such as melanoma, head and neck, liver or kidney cancer. The source material was CD4+ or CD8+ T cells sorted from blood, sampled in a trial of the OX40 agonist ivuxolimab. The J gene is TRBJ1-2, the V gene TRBV7-8; D is uncertain. In DNA form, the CDR3 reads TGTGCCAGCAGCTTAGACCAGGATCATATATACTATGGCTACACCTTC. It is translated as CASSLDQDHIYYGYTF.